The sequence of this T cell receptor beta chain was determined in a study of early T cells in non-severe SARS-CoV-2 infection (dated by TCRdb to about 2021). Study-level background: Because TCR sequencing was done on bulk RNA from unsorted whole blood, the alpha and beta chains could not be paired. General conclusions and limits of the study: VDJdb matching was skewed toward anti-spike CD8 responses, so virus-specific expansions were likely underestimated and private and CD4 specificities were missed.

The library was generated by 5' RACE. The data were produced on a NextSeq 500. To correct for sequencing error and PCR bias, the TCR library protocol tagged individual cDNA molecules with unique molecular identifiers. Both TCR alpha and beta chains were sequenced, and tight co-correlation was observed between alpha and beta sequence abundances in each sample. The authors' pipeline ran thus. Decombinator V4 was used to annotate the V gene, J gene and CDR3 of the TCR sequences. TCRs were defined as expanded if a significant change between any two time points was detected under a Poisson model with p below 0.0001. TCR abundances were normalised to the total number of TCRs sequenced in each sample and reported as counts per million. MAIT TCRs were defined by TRAV1-2 paired with TRAJ12, TRAJ20 or TRAJ33, and iNKT TCRs by TRAV10 paired with TRAJ18. VDJdb, accessed on 1 November 2021, was searched for TCRs annotated for CMV, EBV and SARS-CoV-2, and TCRs annotated for more than one antigen were excluded. In TCRdb, the public reads were trimmed at Q25 with fastp and aligned with MiXCR, with productive beta chains retained. Under each unique CDR3 protein, matching rows form one entry showing the most common genes and DNA. The V and J calls, along with clone size, are taken from TCRdb and not from the paper's own processing. This sample holds around 83,000 distinct CDR3 sequences; more than 9% were observed only once. Just over 8% of the sample belongs to the ten largest clones.

This clonotype was seen ten or more times. Its antigen is not yet known. The record has no base qualities; no much larger clone is one base away. The study was a case-control design nested within a healthcare worker cohort in London, UK, with weekly nasopharyngeal swab PCR tests and blood sampling. Healthcare workers were enrolled in the week of the UK lockdown, from 23 to 31 March 2020, and were followed every week for up to 16 weeks. Inclusive of the bounding cysteine and phenylalanine, the CDR3 is 14 residues long. Only the CDR3 portion is preserved as DNA: 42 bases, with reading frame beginning at the first base. Trimming takes 5 bases off V and 7 bases off J; junction bases not matched to a gene: 4. CDR1 and CDR2, looked up from the germline V gene (reference sequence), are LNHNV and YYDKDF.

The specimen was whole blood, collected at baseline. Here the chain combines TRBV15 and TRBJ1-4; the junction holds 10 bases that match TRBD1. This clonotype originated in an adult who was a healthcare worker with PCR-confirmed SARS-CoV-2 infection or an uninfected control (not recorded which). The CDR3 protein sequence reads: CATSPGTGVEKLFF. The DNA is as follows: TGTGCCACCAGCCCCGGGACAGGGGTTGAAAAACTGTTTTTT.